The rows below give T cell receptor beta chains drawn from one sample of a study of blood T cell repertoires in COVID-19. The repertoire was sequenced with immunoSEQ multiplex PCR; TCRdb's copy has only in-frame clones and lacks some. The table shows 250,000 or so clones, with 70% to 90% occurring only once. Sequencing was carried out using peripheral blood. These receptors were collected from a man under 40 with COVID-19, enrolled during active disease. The CDR3 runs from the conserved cysteine through the conserved F or W. The order of the fields is D gene, V gene, J gene, clone size, CDR3 protein, CDR3 DNA. A D gene is named only where the DNA matches it firmly. Rows give clone size only sometimes, using once, few, many, or a class for an expanded clone.

D: .; V: TRBV5-8; J: TRBJ2-7; size: .; CDR3: CASSSSFRRRSYEQYF; DNA: TGTGCCAGCAGCTCCTCGTTCCGTCGCCGGTCCTACGAGCAGTACTTC
D: .; V: TRBV3-1/TRBV3-2; J: TRBJ1-5; size: .; CDR3: CASSHHRVCNQPQHF; DNA: TGTGCCAGCAGCCACCACAGGGTATGCAATCAGCCCCAGCATTTT
D: .; V: TRBV7-2; J: TRBJ1-6; size: once; CDR3: CASSFTGSSPLHF; DNA: TGTGCCAGCAGCTTCACAGGGAGTTCACCCCTCCACTTT
D: TRBD2; V: TRBV2; J: TRBJ2-7; size: .; CDR3: CASREGLGSYEQYF; DNA: TGTGCCAGCAGGGAGGGACTAGGATCCTACGAGCAGTACTTC
D: .; V: TRBV19; J: TRBJ1-1; size: .; CDR3: CAAKTGAYTEAFF; DNA: TGTGCCGCCAAAACGGGAGCTTACACTGAAGCTTTCTTT
D: TRBD2; V: TRBV27; J: TRBJ2-3; size: .; CDR3: CASSLIWREGGTDTQYF; DNA: TGTGCCAGCAGTTTAATTTGGCGGGAGGGAGGGACAGATACGCAGTATTTT
D: .; V: TRBV5-8; J: TRBJ1-4; size: few; CDR3: CASSLSGFEKLFF; DNA: TGTGCCAGCAGCCTTAGTGGTTTTGAAAAACTGTTTTTT
D: .; V: TRBV19; J: TRBJ1-2; size: .; CDR3: CASSTTGAVPYGYTF; DNA: TGTGCCAGTAGTACGACTGGAGCCGTTCCTTATGGCTACACCTTC
D: TRBD1; V: TRBV11-3; J: TRBJ2-2; size: .; CDR3: CASSLPDREENTGELFF; DNA: TGTGCCAGCAGCTTACCAGACAGGGAAGAAAACACCGGGGAGCTGTTTTTT
D: .; V: TRBV5-5; J: TRBJ1-4; size: .; CDR3: CASSLSMTGGEKLFF; DNA: TGTGCCAGCAGCTTGTCTATGACCGGCGGAGAAAAACTGTTTTTT
D: TRBD2; V: TRBV4-3; J: TRBJ2-1; size: few; CDR3: CASSQGTSGSKAEQFF; DNA: TGCGCCAGCAGCCAAGGGACTAGCGGGAGTAAGGCTGAGCAGTTCTTC
D: .; V: TRBV11-2; J: TRBJ2-2; size: .; CDR3: CASSQRPKSNTGELFF; DNA: TGTGCCAGCAGCCAGCGACCAAAATCGAACACCGGGGAGCTGTTTTTT
D: TRBD1; V: TRBV28; J: TRBJ1-4; size: .; CDR3: CASSTGGGSEKLFF; DNA: TGTGCCAGCAGTACAGGGGGCGGGAGTGAAAAACTGTTTTTT
D: TRBD2; V: TRBV10-3; J: TRBJ2-3; size: .; CDR3: CAISEGRGARTDTQYF; DNA: TGTGCCATCAGTGAGGGGCGGGGGGCCCGCACAGATACGCAGTATTTT
D: TRBD1; V: TRBV6-2/TRBV6-3; J: TRBJ1-2; size: .; CDR3: CASSYSTGGNYGYTF; DNA: TGTGCCAGCAGTTACTCGACAGGGGGTAACTATGGCTACACCTTC
D: TRBD1; V: TRBV12-5; J: TRBJ1-5; size: .; CDR3: CASGTTGGNQPQHF; DNA: TGTGCTAGTGGTACGACAGGGGGCAATCAGCCCCAGCATTTT
D: TRBD1; V: TRBV7-2; J: TRBJ1-2; size: .; CDR3: CASSLDREGYTF; DNA: TGTGCCAGCAGCTTGGACAGGGAGGGCTACACCTTC
D: TRBD1; V: TRBV30; J: TRBJ1-4; size: .; CDR3: CAWMAIQGANEKLFF; DNA: TGTGCCTGGATGGCGATCCAGGGGGCTAATGAAAAACTGTTTTTT
D: .; V: TRBV6-5; J: TRBJ2-2; size: .; CDR3: CASRGSLSFSGELFF; DNA: TGTGCCAGCAGGGGCAGCCTGAGCTTTTCCGGGGAGCTGTTTTTT
D: .; V: TRBV3-1/TRBV3-2; J: TRBJ2-3; size: once; CDR3: CASSHTLNTQYF; DNA: TGTGCCAGCAGTCACACGTTGAATACGCAGTATTTT
D: TRBD1; V: TRBV29-1; J: TRBJ1-5; size: few; CDR3: CSVPGTGDSNQPQHF; DNA: TGCAGCGTCCCCGGGACAGGAGATAGCAATCAGCCCCAGCATTTT
D: TRBD2; V: TRBV7-3; J: TRBJ2-2; size: .; CDR3: CASSLIAGGGTGELFF; DNA: TGTGCCAGCAGCTTAATAGCGGGAGGGGGCACCGGGGAGCTGTTTTTT
D: .; V: TRBV4-3; J: TRBJ1-2; size: .; CDR3: CASSQEGAGGYTF; DNA: TGCGCCAGCAGCCAAGAGGGTGCGGGAGGCTACACCTTC
D: .; V: TRBV30; J: TRBJ1-3; size: .; CDR3: CAWSTGFGNTIYF; DNA: TGTGCCTGGAGTACAGGGTTTGGAAACACCATATATTTT
D: TRBD2; V: TRBV5-1; J: TRBJ2-3; size: once; CDR3: CASSFFGRATDTQYF; DNA: TGCGCCAGCAGCTTTTTCGGGAGGGCCACAGATACGCAGTATTTT
D: .; V: TRBV29-1; J: TRBJ2-7; size: .; CDR3: CSVGGTVIYEQYF; DNA: TGCAGCGTTGGCGGGACAGTGATCTACGAGCAGTACTTC
D: .; V: TRBV4-2; J: TRBJ2-3; size: few; CDR3: CASSLIGRAEDTQYF; DNA: TGTGCCAGCAGTCTCATTGGGCGGGCAGAGGATACACAGTATTTT
D: TRBD2; V: TRBV7-9; J: TRBJ2-1; size: once; CDR3: CARSSGGEQFF; DNA: TGTGCCAGGTCTAGCGGGGGGGAGCAGTTCTTC
D: .; V: TRBV19; J: TRBJ2-7; size: .; CDR3: CASSTSPTRSSYEQYF; DNA: TGTGCCAGTAGTACGAGTCCCACGCGTTCCTCCTACGAGCAGTACTTC
D: .; V: TRBV29-1; J: TRBJ1-1; size: .; CDR3: CSVSRGYTEAFF; DNA: TGCAGCGTTTCCCGGGGGTACACTGAAGCTTTCTTT
D: TRBD1; V: TRBV27; J: TRBJ1-5; size: .; CDR3: CASSLVTGDGNQPQHF; DNA: TGTGCCAGCAGTTTAGTGACAGGGGATGGCAATCAGCCCCAGCATTTT
D: TRBD2; V: TRBV10-3; J: TRBJ2-2; size: .; CDR3: CAISPLAGENTGELFF; DNA: TGTGCCATCAGTCCACTAGCGGGGGAGAACACCGGGGAGCTGTTTTTT
D: TRBD1; V: TRBV5-1; J: TRBJ1-2; size: .; CDR3: CASSLGFPGQAVSYGYTF; DNA: TGCGCCAGCAGCTTGGGCTTCCCAGGACAGGCGGTGTCGTATGGCTACACCTTC
D: TRBD1; V: TRBV3-1/TRBV3-2; J: TRBJ2-1; size: .; CDR3: CASSLVRDRYNEQFF; DNA: TGTGCCAGCAGCCTGGTCCGGGACAGATACAATGAGCAGTTCTTC
D: TRBD1; V: TRBV27; J: TRBJ1-4; size: .; CDR3: CASSLQNPGQGASKLFF; DNA: TGTGCCAGCAGTTTACAAAATCCGGGACAGGGGGCTTCAAAACTGTTTTTT
D: TRBD1; V: TRBV5-4; J: TRBJ1-2; size: .; CDR3: CASSGRQGAGYTF; DNA: TGTGCCAGCAGCGGCAGACAGGGAGCTGGCTACACCTTC
D: .; V: TRBV24-1; J: TRBJ2-1; size: .; CDR3: CATSDWGQPQVAYNEQFF; DNA: TGTGCCACCAGTGATTGGGGCCAACCTCAGGTCGCCTACAATGAGCAGTTCTTC
D: .; V: TRBV7-3; J: TRBJ2-2; size: .; CDR3: CASSRQAIGELFF; DNA: TGTGCCAGCAGCCGACAGGCGATCGGGGAGCTGTTTTTT
D: TRBD1; V: TRBV30; J: TRBJ1-5; size: .; CDR3: CAWTNKGQGNGQPQHF; DNA: TGTGCCTGGACCAACAAGGGACAGGGGAACGGTCAGCCCCAGCATTTT
D: .; V: TRBV18; J: TRBJ2-1; size: .; CDR3: CASFSQSGINEQFF; DNA: TGTGCCAGCTTTTCTCAGTCAGGGATCAATGAGCAGTTCTTC
D: .; V: TRBV14; J: TRBJ1-1; size: .; CDR3: CASSPRWGNGNTEAFF; DNA: TGTGCCAGCAGCCCACGTTGGGGCAATGGGAACACTGAAGCTTTCTTT
D: .; V: TRBV3-1/TRBV3-2; J: TRBJ1-2; size: .; CDR3: CASSQGGALGLYGYTF; DNA: TGTGCCAGCAGCCAGGGAGGGGCCTTAGGGCTATACGGCTACACCTTC
D: .; V: TRBV6-5; J: TRBJ1-5; size: few; CDR3: CASRADSYSNQPQHF; DNA: TGTGCCAGCAGGGCTGACAGCTATAGCAATCAGCCCCAGCATTTT
D: TRBD2; V: TRBV5-1; J: TRBJ2-1; size: .; CDR3: CASSLAGGNEQFF; DNA: TGCGCCAGCAGCTTGGCCGGGGGGAATGAGCAGTTCTTC
D: .; V: TRBV4-1; J: TRBJ1-1; size: few; CDR3: CASSQDEMATNTEAFF; DNA: TGCGCCAGCAGCCAAGATGAAATGGCAACGAACACTGAAGCTTTCTTT